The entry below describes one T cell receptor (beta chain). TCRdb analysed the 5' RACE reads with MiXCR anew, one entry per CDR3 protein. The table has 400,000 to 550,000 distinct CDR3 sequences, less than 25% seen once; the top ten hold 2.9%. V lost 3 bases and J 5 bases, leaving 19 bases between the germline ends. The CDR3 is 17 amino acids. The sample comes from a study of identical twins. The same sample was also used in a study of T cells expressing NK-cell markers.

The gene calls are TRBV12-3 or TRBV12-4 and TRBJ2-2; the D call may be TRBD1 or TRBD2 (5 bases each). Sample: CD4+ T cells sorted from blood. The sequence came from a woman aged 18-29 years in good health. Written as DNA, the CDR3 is TGTGCCAGCAGTTTCCCGTGGGGCCGCCGGGGTACCGGGGAGCTGTTTTTT. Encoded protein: CASSFPWGRRGTGELFF.